The next 22 T cell receptor beta chains were all read from a single sample in a study of vaccination and CD4 T cells after COVID-19. The sample's treatment: approximately 9-day PBMC culture with coronavirus spike peptide pools or control peptides (ViraFEST assay). Sequencing of cultured CD4+ T cell DNA used the Oncomine TCR Beta short-read assay. TCRdb used MiXCR to reprocess the PCR reads, holding one entry per CDR3 protein. The repertoire holds under 9,500 distinct CDR3 sequences, with around three fifths as singletons. Antigens of these TCRs are unknown. The specimen was CD4+ T cells from blood, cultured in vitro. These receptors all come from a human donor who had recovered from COVID-19.

The table lists this clonotype with a count of one. The genes are TRBV12-3 or TRBV12-4 and TRBJ1-1; no reliable D call. This CDR3 spans 12 amino acids. Trimming took off 8 bases at V and 5 bases at J, with 12 bases between the two ends. CDR3 nucleotide sequence: TGTGCCAGCTCCACCCGAGATACTGAAGCTTTCTTT. Its protein product is CASSTRDTEAFF.

The rearrangement links TRBV7-6 to TRBJ1-2, with D unclear. Germline V gene sequence: CDR1 SGHVS, CDR2 FNYEAQ. Trimming shortened V by 1 base and J by 4 bases, and 7 bases separated the two germline ends. CDR3 length equals 13 residues. CDR3 bases: TGTGCCAGCAGCTTAGGACATACCTATGGCTACACCTTC. Encoded protein: CASSLGHTYGYTF.

V is TRBV5-4 and J is TRBJ2-2; a weak D match, TRBD1 (6 bases). The length of the CDR3 is 16 residues. Looked up from germline, CDR1 is SGHNT and CDR2 is YYREEE (reference sequence). The germline V and J ends were trimmed by 1 base and 6 bases, with 16 bases remaining between them. The CDR3 protein is CASSLKQGIGPGELFF. CDR3 sequence (DNA): TGTGCCAGCAGCTTGAAACAGGGTATAGGACCCGGGGAGCTGTTTTTT.

The chain uses TRBV28 and TRBJ2-2, with D unresolved. This CDR3 has 14 amino acids. Germline V gene sequence: CDR1 MDHEN, CDR2 SYDVKM. Trimming shortened V by 3 bases and J by 4 bases, and 9 bases separated the two germline ends. The chain's CDR3 is CASSLSGSTGELFF. CDR3 bases: TGTGCCAGCAGTTTGAGTGGTAGCACCGGGGAGCTGTTTTTT.

The chain joins TRBV27 to TRBJ2-7, with D perhaps matching TRBD2 (5 bases). The V gene's germline CDR1 is MNHEY and CDR2 SMNVEV (reference sequence). CDR3 length: 15 residues. V shed 5 bases and J shed 0 bases, with 14 bases lying between them. The CDR3 DNA is TGTGCCAGCAGTCTCCGGCCGGGGAGCTCCTACGAGCAGTACTTC. Its translation: CASSLRPGSSYEQYF.

The rearrangement uses TRBV18 and TRBJ1-1; D unresolved. There are 14 residues in the CDR3. The germline V gene has CDR1 KGHSH and CDR2 LQKENI. V was clipped by 3 bases and J by 1 base, with 9 bases between them. Written as DNA, the CDR3 is TGTGCCAGCTCACCCGGCCCCGCGAACACTGAAGCTTTCTTT. It codes for CASSPGPANTEAFF.

V gene TRBV12-3 or TRBV12-4 combines with J gene TRBJ1-6, with 12 bases matching TRBD1. Trimming cost V 4 bases and J 7 bases; bases outside gene matches: 2. The CDR3 sequence is 15 residues long. The CDR3, as DNA: TGTGCCAGCAGTTGGGGACAGGGGGCCAATTCACCCCTCCACTTT. Residues: CASSWGQGANSPLHF.

This sequence joins TRBV28 and TRBJ1-2, with D tentatively TRBD1 (5 bases). Trimming cost V 10 bases and J 7 bases, with 16 bases left between them. Germline lookup yields CDR1 MDHEN and CDR2 SYDVKM. The CDR3 is 12 amino acids. CDR3 loop: CATRPGDSGYTF. The CDR3 nucleotides are TGTGCCACCCGCCCGGGGGATAGTGGCTACACCTTC.

The V gene is TRBV6-2 or TRBV6-3, the J gene TRBJ2-5; tentative D call: TRBD1 (5 bases). Trimming left V 5 bases short and J 2 bases short, with 15 bases between. Per the germline V gene, CDR1 is MNHEY and CDR2 is SVGEGT. This CDR3 comprises 15 residues. The CDR3 is CASSPITGKQETQYF. CDR3 sequence (DNA): TGTGCCAGCAGTCCTATCACAGGAAAACAAGAGACCCAGTACTTC.

The rearrangement uses TRBV20-1 and TRBJ2-3, with TRBD1 matching over 10 bases. Germline assignment: CDR1 DFQATT and CDR2 SNEGSKA (reference sequence). CDR3 length: 14 residues. The J segment lost 4 bases and the V segment lost 4 bases, leaving 5 bases of the junction unmatched. The DNA for the CDR3 is TGCAGTGCTAAGACAGGGGGCCCGCCAGATACGCAGTATTTT. It codes for CSAKTGGPPDTQYF.

The chain employs TRBV7-2 and TRBJ1-1; TRBD1 matches at 8 bases. Germline V gene lookup returns CDR1 SGHTA and CDR2 FQGNSA. Trimming removed 5 bases from V and 5 bases from J; junction bases left unmatched: 7. The CDR3 is made up of 14 amino acids. The CDR3 DNA is TGTGCCAGCAGCCAGCAGGGGGCACGGACTGAAGCTTTCTTT. Translating it yields CASSQQGARTEAFF.

Of note for this clonotype: The junction shows a germline mismatch at one end, possibly a read error. This rearrangement joins TRBV6-5 to TRBJ1-5; D may be TRBD1 (6 bases). This CDR3 contains 14 residues. Germline V gene lookup returns CDR1 MNHEY and CDR2 SVGAGI. CDR3 residues: CTSSYMGGHQPQHF. The CDR3 DNA sequence: TGTACCAGCAGTTACATGGGGGGGCATCAGCCCCAGCATTTT.

This clonotype was seen a few times. In DNA form, the CDR3 reads TGTGCCAGCAGTGAATCATGGGCTCGTGGTGGCTACACCTTC. The encoded protein is CASSESWARGGYTF. The genes are TRBV25-1 and TRBJ1-2; D uncertain. The germline V and J ends were trimmed by 1 base and 7 bases, with 13 bases remaining between them. Per the germline V gene, CDR1 is MGHDK and CDR2 is SYGVNS. The length of the CDR3 is 14 residues.

The genes are TRBV19 and TRBJ1-5; the match to TRBD1 covers 7 bases. The germline CDR1 and CDR2 sequences are LNHDA and SQIVND (reference sequence). V trimming: 8 bases; J trimming: 5 bases; junction bases outside the gene matches: 9. This CDR3 comprises 14 residues. For the CDR3, the DNA is TGTGCCAGTTCTGAACAGGGGCCGGATCAGCCCCAGCATTTT. Translation gives CASSEQGPDQPQHF.

The chain recombines TRBV7-2 with TRBJ1-6, with D possibly being TRBD1 (5 bases). Germline lookup yields CDR1 SGHTA and CDR2 FQGNSA. The V gene lost 1 base and the J gene lost 8 bases, with 12 bases spanning the gap. The CDR3 runs 15 residues. The CDR3 loop is CASSLVQGGDSPLHF. The CDR3 DNA sequence: TGTGCCAGCAGCTTAGTCCAGGGAGGGGATTCACCCCTCCACTTT.

This clonotype has more than one count but fewer than ten. J is TRBJ2-2 and V is TRBV5-1, with unresolved D. The CDR3 contains 12 residues. Germline V gene lookup returns CDR1 SGHRS and CDR2 YFSETQ. V lost 0 bases and J 6 bases, leaving 3 bases between the germline ends. The CDR3, as DNA: TGCGCCAGCAGCTTGGTTCCCGGGGAGCTGTTTTTT. Its translation is CASSLVPGELFF.

The V gene is TRBV7-6, the J gene TRBJ2-7, with a weak D call TRBD1 (5 bases). Looked up from germline, CDR1 is SGHVS and CDR2 is FNYEAQ. The V end lost 0 bases, the J end lost 0 bases, and 12 bases lay between the germline ends. CDR3 length: 16 amino acids. CDR3 sequence (DNA): TGTGCCAGCAGCTTAGCGCAGGGATTAACCTCCTACGAGCAGTACTTC. Protein product: CASSLAQGLTSYEQYF.

This clonotype was counted a few times. V and J are TRBV7-2 and TRBJ1-2; D is undetermined. The germline V gene has CDR1 SGHTA and CDR2 FQGNSA. The CDR3 runs 14 residues. V dropped 0 bases and J dropped 8 bases, with 13 bases sitting between them. The CDR3 sequence is CASSLAAMGYGYTF. The CDR3 bases are TGTGCCAGCAGCTTAGCGGCTATGGGATACGGCTACACCTTC.

The rearrangement links TRBV12-3 or TRBV12-4 to TRBJ1-2; no firm D call. The CDR3 loop spans 12 amino acids. Trimming left V 5 bases short and J 7 bases short, with 11 bases between. The CDR3 protein is CASSPRNAGYTF. The CDR3 DNA reads as TGTGCCAGCAGTCCCCGGAACGCTGGCTACACCTTC.

V usage is TRBV2 and J usage is TRBJ1-3; D is unresolved. This CDR3 spans 12 amino acids. Germline CDR1 SNHLY, CDR2 FYNNEI. Trimming removed 4 bases from V and 4 bases from J, with 5 bases in between. The CDR3, as DNA: TGTGCCAGCAGTGTAGGGGGAAACACCATATATTTT. It encodes CASSVGGNTIYF. Using reference TRBV2 and TRBJ1-3 for the parts outside the CDR3, the full variable domain is EPEVTQTPSHQVTQMGQEVILRCVPISNHLYFYWYRQILGQKVEFLVSFYNNEISEKSEIFDDQFSVERPDGSNFTLKIRSTKLEDSAMYFCASSVGGNTIYFGEGSWLTVV.

The chain joins TRBV6-5 to TRBJ2-2; D call uncertain. From germline, CDR1 is MNHEY and CDR2 SVGAGI. Trimming removed 0 bases from V and 7 bases from J, with 3 bases in between. The CDR3 has 12 amino acids. The CDR3 loop is CASSYSGGELFF. CDR3 nucleotides: TGTGCCAGCAGTTACTCCGGCGGGGAGCTGTTTTTT.

The chain is built from TRBV20-1 and TRBJ2-3; TRBD2 agrees at 10 bases. After removal of 6 bases from V and 3 bases from J, the junction contained 6 bases not matched to a gene. This CDR3 has 14 amino acids. Germline assignment: CDR1 DFQATT and CDR2 SNEGSKA (reference sequence). The CDR3 coding sequence is TGCAGTGCGAGGACTAGCGGAGCTACAGATACGCAGTATTTT. It is translated as CSARTSGATDTQYF.